A selection of T cell receptor beta chains follows, all from one sample in a study of cytomegalovirus exposure and HLA in healthy donors. Repertoires were generated with immunoSEQ multiplex PCR, while TCRdb's copy carries only in-frame clones and drops some. The data contain approximately 150,000 clones, 50% to 75% of them seen just once; the ten biggest clones take up 6% to 8.5%. Specimen: PBMCs. These receptors were collected from a woman aged 60-75 years in good health and CMV-seropositive. CDR3s leave out the opening cysteine and the closing phenylalanine or tryptophan. A row's size may be missing; if present it is once, few, many or a size class.

CDR3aa	abundance	len	v_gene
ASSGTGMDGYT	NA	11	TRBV2
ANPGTGSSGANVLT	NA	14	TRBV23-1
SASGEEEANYGYT	NA	13	TRBV29-1
ASSSVGQMNTEDF	NA	13	TRBV28
ASSSPVVGIGANVLT	NA	15	TRBV7-3
ASTPRLTGAGETQY	NA	14	TRBV19
ASSLTSGSYEQY	NA	12	TRBV27
ANSQTGGVGDLRGYT	NA	15	TRBV4-1
ASSLRSGSYNEQF	NA	13	TRBV5-1
ASSLGTGLIVGTGELF	NA	16	TRBV28
ASSVTLVDTQY	NA	11	TRBV7-9
ASSALTGTETQY	NA	12	TRBV19
ASTPDRLSIIEQY	NA	13	TRBV2
ASSLGGQMNTEAF	NA	13	TRBV5-4
SVEDPYRSQETQY	few	13	TRBV29-1
ASSPRGLNSYNEQF	NA	14	TRBV7-2
ASSISGGVSIEKLF	once	14	TRBV19
ASSLILSSTEAF	few	12	TRBV7-8
ASGGGGTDTQY	NA	11	TRBV6-5
ASMGLAGGSETQY	NA	13	TRBV28
ASSRRTSGRADYGAYNEQF	once	19	TRBV19
AWSGNMNTEAF	NA	11	TRBV30
ASSISGGSYNEQF	once	13	TRBV7-9
ASSWTSGANEQF	once	12	TRBV14
ASNREYNEQF	NA	10	TRBV9
ASSQLHLDYEQY	NA	12	TRBV4-1
ASSSPRGNQETQY	NA	13	TRBV5-4